This section outlines one TCR beta chain sequence together with its context. As yet, its antigen is unknown. TCRdb called the 5' RACE reads again in MiXCR, with one record for every CDR3 protein. In the table there are roughly 250,000 distinct CDR3 sequences, about a sixth of which are singletons. The data were obtained in a study of T-cell memory formation after mild COVID-19. Study at large: TCR clustering was largely donor specific. Points from the study as a whole: In pre-infection memory, a portion of responding clones appeared, which suggested that cross-reactive memory joined. For second-wave clones that peaked at day 37, SARS-CoV-2 specificity went unverified. For contracting clones, CD4+ ones sat mainly in CM and EM, CD8+ in EMRA.

This CDR3 is 14 amino acids long. The ends lost 1 base at V and 6 bases at J; junction bases unmatched: 7. The germline V gene has CDR1 DFQATT and CDR2 SNEGSKA (reference sequence). Sequenced material: PBMCs or a T cell subset sorted from them (not recorded which). The chain has TRBV20-1 and TRBJ1-2; 8 bases align to TRBD1. This sequence originates from a man aged 18 to 30 who had mild COVID-19 (a few samples of this study predate the infection). Cell type and time point are not known. The CDR3 DNA reads TGCAGTGCTAGAGCCATCTCAGGGGGCCATGGCTACACCTTC. This sequence encodes CSARAISGGHGYTF.